The 13 T cell receptor beta chains listed next were all sequenced from one sample in a study of blood T cell repertoires in COVID-19. Generated by immunoSEQ multiplex PCR, the TCRdb table keeps only in-frame clones and is missing some. This table has 250,000 to 300,000 clones, roughly 88% appearing once. Specimen: PBMCs or T cells enriched from blood (not recorded which). These receptors all come from a woman aged 35 to 49 with acute COVID-19.

This chain connects TRBV6-5 to TRBJ2-1; 7 bases agree with TRBD2. From germline, CDR1 is MNHEY and CDR2 SVGAGI. Trimming removed 9 bases from V and 9 bases from J; junction bases left unmatched: 14. The CDR3 runs 14 residues. The CDR3 reads CASDKQGGPFEQFF. CDR3 sequence (DNA): TGTGCCAGTGACAAGCAGGGAGGGCCCTTTGAGCAGTTCTTC.

About this clone itself: Additional DNA sequences in this sample encode the identical CDR3. The chain carries TRBV2 and TRBJ2-2; 8 bases are a match to TRBD1. The J segment lost 0 bases and the V segment lost 6 bases, leaving 3 bases of the junction unmatched. CDR1 and CDR2 from the germline V gene are SNHLY and FYNNEI. The CDR3 length is 15 residues. In DNA, the CDR3 is TGTGCCAGCAGCAGACAGGGGTCGAACACCGGGGAGCTGTTTTTT. Amino acids: CASSRQGSNTGELFF.

The rearrangement links TRBV4-3 to TRBJ2-1; the D gene is possibly TRBD1 (6 bases). Trimming removed 4 bases from V and 1 base from J, with 8 bases in between. The CDR3 extends over 14 amino acids. Germline lookup yields CDR1 LGHNA and CDR2 YSLEER. The CDR3 coding sequence is TGCGCCAGCAGCCGACAGGAATCCTACAATGAGCAGTTCTTC. Translation gives CASSRQESYNEQFF.

V and J are TRBV2 and TRBJ2-7, with TRBD2 matching 11 bases. CDR3 size: 15 residues. V lost 4 bases, J lost 2 bases, and 4 bases stayed unmatched. Germline CDR1 SNHLY, CDR2 FYNNEI. The CDR3 DNA reads TGTGCCAGCAGTGGGTCGGGACTAGCGGCCTACGAGCAGTACTTC. Its translation is CASSGSGLAAYEQYF.

The chain is built from TRBV28 and TRBJ1-5; tentative D call: TRBD1 (6 bases). V lost 5 bases, J lost 0 bases, and 14 bases lay in between. CDR1 and CDR2 (germline): MDHEN, SYDVKM. The CDR3 runs 16 residues. The CDR3 loop is CASSGGGARSNQPQHF. The CDR3 nucleotides read TGTGCCAGCAGTGGTGGGGGGGCGCGTAGCAATCAGCCCCAGCATTTT.

This clone was picked up one time. This rearrangement joins TRBV15 to TRBJ2-3, with TRBD1 matching over 8 bases. Germline V CDR1 and CDR2: LNHNV, YYDKDF (reference sequence). The CDR3 totals 17 residues. After removal of 0 bases from V and 0 bases from J, the junction contained 5 bases not matched to a gene. The CDR3 DNA sequence: TGTGCCACCAGCAGAGACGACAGGGGTTATAGCACAGATACGCAGTATTTT. This codes for CATSRDDRGYSTDTQYF.

This clone was counted once. This rearrangement joins TRBV2 to TRBJ1-3; TRBD1 might be the D (6 bases). The V end lost 6 bases, the J end lost 0 bases, and 18 bases lay between the germline ends. The CDR3 length is 17 residues. Germline CDR1 is SNHLY and CDR2 is FYNNEI. CDR3 in amino acids: CASSLRGGILSGNTIYF. CDR3 in DNA: TGTGCCAGCAGCCTCCGGGGGGGCATCCTCTCTGGAAACACCATATATTTT.

The chain employs TRBV18 and TRBJ1-4, with 7 bases that match TRBD1. With V trimmed by 3 bases and J by 8 bases, 9 bases remained unmatched. The CDR3 extends over 15 amino acids. Germline loops: CDR1 KGHSH, CDR2 LQKENI. This CDR3 reads CASSPIQGSGEKLFF. The CDR3 DNA reads TGTGCCAGCTCACCTATACAGGGGTCGGGAGAAAAACTGTTTTTT. The complete variable domain, with remaining parts taken from reference TRBV18 and TRBJ1-4, reads NAGVMQNPRHLVRRRGQEARLRCSPMKGHSHVYWYRQLPEEGLKFMVYLQKENIIDESGMPKERFSAEFPKEGPSILRIQQVVRGDSAAYFCASSPIQGSGEKLFFGSGTQLSVL.

This clone was recorded a few times. This chain joins TRBV10-3 and TRBJ1-6; a weak D match, TRBD1 (6 bases). CDR1 and CDR2 from the germline V gene are ENHRY and SYGVKD. V lost 4 bases and J 6 bases, leaving 10 bases between the germline ends. The CDR3 totals 14 residues. In DNA form, the CDR3 reads TGTGCCATCAGTGCCACAGGGTCTAATTCACCCCTCCACTTT. Protein product: CAISATGSNSPLHF.

This clone was recorded only once. V is TRBV18 and J is TRBJ2-5; tentative D call: TRBD2 (5 bases). In germline, CDR1 is KGHSH, CDR2 LQKENI. Trimming shortened V by 2 bases and J by 5 bases, and 9 bases separated the two germline ends. This CDR3 contains 13 residues. CDR3 protein: CASSPGSEETQYF. The CDR3, as DNA: TGTGCCAGCTCACCAGGGAGCGAGGAGACCCAGTACTTC.

J is TRBJ1-1 and V is TRBV7-3; 11 bases line up with TRBD1. Looked up from germline, CDR1 is SGHTA and CDR2 is FQGTGA. The CDR3 covers 15 residues. The V and J ends lost 3 bases and 4 bases, in that order; junction bases with no gene match: 4. The CDR3 DNA follows: TGTGCCAGCAGCTTTTCCGGACAGGGGGCCACTGAAGCTTTCTTT. Its translation: CASSFSGQGATEAFF. Variable domain in full (rest from reference TRBV7-3 and TRBJ1-1): GAGVSQTPSNKVTEKGKYVELRCDPISGHTALYWYRQSLGQGPEFLIYFQGTGAADDSGLPNDRFFAVRPEGSVSTLKIQRTERGDSAVYLCASSFSGQGATEAFFGQGTRLTVV.

CDR3 amino acids: CAWAGGIGNTIYF. CDR3 coding DNA: TGTGCCTGGGCGGGGGGAATCGGAAACACCATATATTTT. V and J are TRBV30 and TRBJ1-3, with a weak D call TRBD1 (5 bases). In germline, CDR1 is GTSNPN, CDR2 SVGIG (reference sequence). The CDR3 contains 13 residues. Trimming left V 5 bases short and J 4 bases short, with 12 bases between.

This chain connects TRBV6-9 to TRBJ2-7; 8 bases line up with TRBD2. With V trimmed by 2 bases and J by 3 bases, 6 bases remained unmatched. The CDR3 sequence is 15 residues long. Germline-derived CDR1 and CDR2 are MNHGY and SVAAGI. As DNA, the CDR3 is TGTGCCAGCAGTTATCCCCTAGCGGGCCTCTACGAGCAGTACTTC. Translation: CASSYPLAGLYEQYF.